The rows below give T cell receptor beta chains drawn from one sample of a study of blood T cell repertoires in COVID-19. Using immunoSEQ multiplex PCR, the repertoire was profiled, and TCRdb retains in-frame clones only, with some absent. The repertoire consists of around 300,000 clones, with under 90% occurring once and the leading ten covering around 10%. Sequenced: peripheral blood. All receptors derive from a woman between 50 and 59 years old who had recovered from COVID-19. The CDR3 runs from the conserved cysteine through the conserved F or W. The D gene is left open where the match is weak. Where a row states a size, it is once, few, many or the class of an expanded clone; other rows omit it.

>TRBV30|-|-|TRBJ2-2|17
CAWSVWAGKRNTGELFF
TGTGCCTGGAGTGTATGGGCGGGGAAACGGAACACCGGGGAGCTGTTTTTT
>TRBV19|-|-|TRBJ1-2|20
CASSIPALGFQKEANYGYTF
TGTGCCAGTAGTATCCCAGCCCTCGGGTTCCAAAAAGAGGCTAACTATGGCTACACCTTC
>TRBV7-2|-|-|TRBJ2-7|17
CASSFSFRDKNSYEQYF
TGTGCCAGCAGCTTTTCATTCCGGGACAAAAACTCCTACGAGCAGTACTTC
>TRBV19|-|-|TRBJ2-3|15
CASSITGAGTDTQYF
TGTGCCAGTAGTATAACGGGAGCAGGGACAGATACGCAGTATTTT
>TRBV30|-|-|TRBJ1-6|14
CAWRLAGFGSPLHF
TGTGCCTGGAGGTTGGCAGGCTTTGGTTCACCCCTCCACTTT
>TRBV20-1|medium-sized|TRBD2|TRBJ2-1|20
CSASFLRWTSGSVGNNEQFF
TGCAGTGCTAGTTTCCTCCGGTGGACTAGCGGGAGTGTGGGGAACAATGAGCAGTTCTTC
>TRBV6-4|-|-|TRBJ1-1|14
CASRPRPGDTEAFF
TGTGCCAGCAGGCCTCGGCCGGGGGACACTGAAGCTTTCTTT
>TRBV2|-|TRBD2|TRBJ2-3|17
CASSRWTSGRGTDTQYF
TGTGCCAGCAGTAGATGGACTAGCGGGAGGGGAACAGATACGCAGTATTTT
>TRBV5-1|-|-|TRBJ1-2|14
CASSLEVTTYGYTF
TGCGCCAGCAGCTTGGAAGTGACAACTTATGGCTACACCTTC
>TRBV7-3|-|-|TRBJ1-2|13
CASSGAGQYGYTF
TGTGCCAGCAGCGGGGCCGGGCAATATGGCTACACCTTC
>TRBV6-2/TRBV6-3|-|TRBD2|TRBJ2-1|15
CASSYSSGVSNEQFF
TGTGCCAGCAGTTACTCTAGCGGGGTCAGCAATGAGCAGTTCTTC
>TRBV6-2/TRBV6-3|-|-|TRBJ2-7|16
CASSYLGLPQSYEQYF
TGTGCCAGCAGTTACCTGGGACTGCCACAGTCTTACGAGCAGTACTTC
>TRBV4-3|-|-|TRBJ2-7|14
CASSQRTGNYEQYF
TGCGCCAGCAGTCAGAGGACCGGGAACTACGAGCAGTACTTC
>TRBV29-1|-|-|TRBJ1-2|11
CSVVWGPGYTF
TGCAGCGTTGTTTGGGGCCCTGGATACACCTTC
>TRBV5-1|-|TRBD1|TRBJ1-5|15
CASSLYGTGEQPQHF
TGCGCCAGCAGCTTGTATGGGACAGGGGAACAGCCCCAGCATTTT
>TRBV28|-|TRBD1|TRBJ1-5|19
CASSFVPTDRAFSNQPQHF
TGTGCCAGCAGTTTTGTGCCGACTGACAGGGCCTTTAGCAATCAGCCCCAGCATTTT
>TRBV9|-|-|TRBJ2-7|14
CASSASGGSYEQYF
TGTGCCAGCAGCGCCTCAGGGGGGTCCTACGAGCAGTACTTC
>TRBV4-3|-|TRBD1|TRBJ2-1|16
CASSLDWTGGNNEQFF
TGCGCCAGCAGCCTCGATTGGACAGGTGGGAACAATGAGCAGTTCTTC
>TRBV24-1|-|-|TRBJ2-3|16
CATSDPSGAGTDTQYF
TGTGCCACCAGTGACCCCAGTGGCGCGGGCACAGATACGCAGTATTTT
>TRBV7-2|few|TRBD2|TRBJ2-1|15
CASSLGLAGYNEQFF
TGTGCCAGCAGCTTAGGACTAGCGGGATACAATGAGCAGTTCTTC
>TRBV6-2/TRBV6-3|-|TRBD2|TRBJ2-7|14
CASSTSGGSYEQYF
TGTGCCAGCAGCACTAGCGGGGGATCCTACGAGCAGTACTTC
>TRBV10-3|once|-|TRBJ2-3|15
CAISGGGLSGDTQYF
TGTGCCATCAGTGGGGGGGGCCTTAGTGGCGATACGCAGTATTTT
>TRBV10-3|-|-|TRBJ2-3|15
CAISGRDSSTDTQYF
TGTGCCATCAGTGGGAGGGATTCTAGCACAGATACGCAGTATTTT
>TRBV6-2/TRBV6-3|-|-|TRBJ2-7|14
CASSYWQGFPEQYF
TGTGCCAGCAGTTACTGGCAGGGGTTCCCGGAGCAGTACTTC
>TRBV9|-|-|TRBJ1-1|14
CASAAGQWNTEAFF
TGTGCCAGTGCCGCGGGGCAGTGGAACACTGAAGCTTTCTTT
>TRBV6-5|few|-|TRBJ1-4|14
CASSYKTGGGKLFF
TGTGCCAGCAGTTACAAGACAGGAGGAGGAAAACTGTTTTTT
>TRBV6-6|-|-|TRBJ1-4|13
CASSGVTNEKLFF
TGTGCCAGCTCGGGGGTCACTAATGAAAAACTGTTTTTT
>TRBV6-5|-|TRBD1|TRBJ1-3|15
CASTNRGLVGNTIYF
TGTGCCAGCACAAACAGGGGACTCGTTGGAAACACCATATATTTT
>TRBV5-1|once|-|TRBJ1-2|14
CASSLTERSVGYTF
TGCGCCAGCAGCTTGACCGAACGGTCCGTGGGCTACACCTTC
>TRBV28|once|-|TRBJ1-1|14
CASSLHTGTAEAFF
TGTGCCAGCAGTTTACATACAGGGACCGCTGAAGCTTTCTTT
>TRBV5-5|-|TRBD1|TRBJ1-2|15
CASSVATGGVYGYTF
TGTGCCAGCAGCGTAGCTACAGGGGGGGTCTATGGCTACACCTTC
>TRBV28|-|TRBD2|TRBJ2-7|15
CASSLGSAGVYEQYF
TGTGCCAGCAGTTTAGGATCGGCGGGGGTTTACGAGCAGTACTTC
>TRBV4-1|-|TRBD1|TRBJ1-2|15
CASSQGLDRAYGYTF
TGCGCCAGCAGCCAGGGCCTAGACAGGGCCTATGGCTACACCTTC
>TRBV4-3|-|-|TRBJ2-7|17
CASSQDLGKDSRYEQYF
TGCGCCAGCAGCCAAGATCTGGGCAAGGACAGCCGCTACGAGCAGTACTTC
>TRBV19|-|TRBD1|TRBJ2-5|14
CASSLDRVGETQYF
TGTGCCAGTAGTCTTGACAGGGTAGGAGAGACCCAGTACTTC
>TRBV19|-|-|TRBJ2-5|14
CASSMRSYQETQYF
TGTGCCAGTAGTATGAGAAGCTACCAAGAGACCCAGTACTTC
>TRBV28|-|TRBD1|TRBJ2-2|13
CATNRGRGGELFF
TGTGCCACTAACAGGGGGCGGGGCGGGGAGCTGTTTTTT
>TRBV30|-|-|TRBJ1-6|19
CAWRKNRGGEISYNSPLHF
TGTGCCTGGAGGAAGAATAGGGGAGGAGAGATCTCCTATAATTCACCCCTCCACTTT
>TRBV4-2|-|-|TRBJ2-3|15
CASSQELARTDTQYF
TGTGCCAGCAGCCAAGAACTAGCCCGCACAGATACGCAGTATTTT
>TRBV2|-|-|TRBJ2-1|16
CAIHRGLTSSYNEQFF
TGTGCCATACATCGGGGACTCACGAGCTCCTACAATGAGCAGTTCTTC